The 16 T cell receptor beta chains below come from one sample, sequenced in a study of T cells after yellow fever vaccination. Each CDR3 protein is one row after TCRdb ran MiXCR on the 5' RACE reads. The table shows more than 200,000 distinct CDR3 sequences, with approximately 3.5% occurring only once. The source material was PBMCs, sampled 15 days after the yellow fever booster vaccination. These receptors originate from a man between 18 and 29 years old who received the YFV17D yellow fever vaccine.

This clonotype was counted many times. At one end the junction does not follow the germline gene, possibly because of a read error. The V call is TRBV6-2 or TRBV6-3, the J call TRBJ1-1, with D maybe TRBD1 (5 bases). Germline-derived CDR1 and CDR2 are MNHEY and SVGEGT. The CDR3 is made up of 16 amino acids. CDR3 sequence (DNA): TGTGCCACCAGTAGAGCGACAGTAACGATGAACACTGAAGCTTTCTTT. Translating gives CATSRATVTMNTEAFF.

This sequence joins TRBV7-2 and TRBJ2-1, with D hard to call. The germline V gene encodes CDR1 SGHTA and CDR2 FQGNSA. The V and J ends lost 0 bases and 3 bases respectively, with 6 bases between them. The CDR3 spans 14 residues. The CDR3 sequence is CASSLALVYNEQFF. The CDR3 region has the DNA TGTGCCAGCAGCTTAGCGCTGGTCTACAATGAGCAGTTCTTC.

This clonotype occurred many times. The chain links TRBV2 to TRBJ2-2; a possible D gene is TRBD1 (6 bases). V was clipped by 8 bases and J by 3 bases, with 13 bases between them. Germline values: CDR1 SNHLY, CDR2 FYNNEI. The CDR3 is 14 residues long. The CDR3 loop reads CASQGSVDTGELFF. The CDR3 DNA reads TGTGCCAGCCAGGGGTCCGTCGACACCGGGGAGCTGTTTTTT.

This clonotype was seen ten or more times. The chain combines TRBV5-5 with TRBJ2-1; 7 nucleotides align to TRBD1. V shed 2 bases, J shed 5 bases, and the junction held 7 bases outside the gene matches. Germline V gene data show CDR1 as SGHKS and CDR2 as YYEKEE (reference sequence). The CDR3 sequence is 15 residues long. The CDR3 loop reads CASSFYAQGHNEQFF. CDR3 sequence (DNA): TGTGCCAGCAGCTTTTATGCACAGGGGCACAATGAGCAGTTCTTC.

This clonotype was counted at least ten times. The chain combines TRBV10-3 with TRBJ1-4; no firm D call. V lost 10 bases and J 10 bases, leaving 19 bases between the germline ends. This CDR3 contains 13 residues. CDR1 and CDR2 (germline): ENHRY, SYGVKD. The CDR3: CASNRVNDGKLFF. CDR3 bases: TGTGCCAGTAACAGAGTAAATGATGGAAAACTGTTTTTT.

This clonotype was recorded at least ten times. The V gene is TRBV29-1, the J gene TRBJ2-1; D not resolved. The CDR3 is 15 residues long. Per germline, CDR1 SQVTM and CDR2 ANQGSEA. V lost 3 bases, J lost 3 bases, and 15 bases lay in between. CDR3 nucleotide sequence: TGCAGCGTTGACCTCCCAAGAGGCTTCTACAATGAGCAGTTCTTC. Translation gives CSVDLPRGFYNEQFF.

This clonotype was seen ten or more times. The chain uses TRBV4-3 and TRBJ1-4; D remains ambiguous. The germline V gene encodes CDR1 LGHNA and CDR2 YSLEER. V shed 1 base and J shed 8 bases, with 14 bases lying between them. CDR3 length: 15 amino acids. The CDR3 protein is CASSQALGFSEKLFF. The DNA for the CDR3 is TGCGCCAGCAGCCAAGCGTTAGGGTTTTCGGAAAAACTGTTTTTT.

The chain carries TRBV5-1 and TRBJ2-1, with unresolved D. The germline V gene has CDR1 SGHRS and CDR2 YFSETQ. V was pared by 4 bases and J by 5 bases, with 19 bases between. The CDR3 runs 16 residues. CDR3 sequence: CASSPQTPLRDNEQFF. The CDR3 DNA reads TGCGCCAGCAGCCCCCAGACTCCCCTTCGGGACAATGAGCAGTTCTTC.

In this sample, this clonotype turned up many times. The chain is built from TRBV12-3 or TRBV12-4 and TRBJ2-2; D is unclear. Between the trimmed V and J ends, which lost 3 bases and 5 bases, there was a span of 4 bases. This CDR3 spans 12 amino acids. The CDR3 coding sequence is TGTGCCAGCAGTTTTGAGACCGGGGAGCTGTTTTTT. Amino acids: CASSFETGELFF.

This clonotype was recorded at least ten times. The chain employs TRBV11-1 and TRBJ2-1, with 9 bases that match TRBD1. The CDR3 runs to 14 residues. With V trimmed by 5 bases and J by 8 bases, 7 bases remained unmatched. Germline CDR1 is SGHAT and CDR2 is FQDESV (reference sequence). CDR3 nucleotide sequence: TGTGCCAGCAGCCCCCGGGACAGGGTTGATGAGCAGTTCTTC. Protein: CASSPRDRVDEQFF.

The rearrangement joins TRBV19 to TRBJ1-5, with D possibly matching TRBD1 (6 bases). The V end lost 7 bases, the J end lost 6 bases, and 13 bases lay between the germline ends. The CDR3 totals 13 residues. Germline V CDR1 and CDR2: LNHDA, SQIVND (reference sequence). CDR3 nucleotide sequence: TGTGCCAGTAAAGACAGGCGGAGTCAGCCCCAGCATTTT. It yields the protein CASKDRRSQPQHF.

In this sample, this clonotype turned up a few times. The chain has TRBV4-1 and TRBJ2-1, with a possible D match to TRBD2 (6 bases). The CDR3 contains 14 residues. The V gene's germline CDR1 is MGHRA and CDR2 YSYEKL. V lost 2 bases and J 9 bases, leaving 14 bases between the germline ends. The CDR3 is CASSQPRLATEQFF. The CDR3 region has the DNA TGCGCCAGCAGCCAACCTCGTCTAGCGACTGAGCAGTTCTTC.

In its sample, this clonotype was seen many times. The CDR3 here is CASSPPGLVGTQYF. The CDR3 DNA reads TGTGCCAGCTCACCACCGGGACTAGTTGGGACCCAGTACTTC. The rearrangement joins TRBV18 to TRBJ2-5, with 8 bases lining up with TRBD2. The CDR3 is made up of 14 amino acids. Germline CDR1 is KGHSH and CDR2 is LQKENI. Losses at the gene ends were 0 bases for V and 7 bases for J; bases not matched to a gene: 4.

This clonotype was counted many times. CDR3 coding DNA: TGTGCCAGCAGCCAACAGGGAAACACCGGGGAGCTGTTTTTT. Translation gives CASSQQGNTGELFF. The chain recombines TRBV3-1 with TRBJ2-2; D is possibly TRBD1 (5 bases). This CDR3 is 14 amino acids long. Trimming pared 2 bases from V and 2 bases from J, leaving 6 bases between. Germline V CDR1 and CDR2: LGHDT, YNNKEL (reference sequence).

This clonotype appeared many times. The chain combines TRBV2 with TRBJ2-7, with 11 bases matching TRBD1. Germline V lookup: CDR1 SNHLY, CDR2 FYNNEI. The length of the CDR3 is 15 residues. The V gene end was trimmed by 5 bases and the J gene end by 2 bases; junction bases not matched to a gene: 5. In DNA, the CDR3 is TGTGCCAGCAGTATGGGACAGGGGGGGACCTACGAGCAGTACGTC. This sequence encodes CASSMGQGGTYEQYV.

CDR3 region: CASSLGVDKGMGGNQPQHF. Written as DNA, the CDR3 is TGTGCCAGCAGCTTAGGGGTCGACAAGGGTATGGGGGGCAATCAGCCCCAGCATTTT. The V call is TRBV11-2, the J call TRBJ1-5; TRBD1 might be the D (5 bases). The V end lost 1 base, the J end lost 2 bases, and 21 bases lay between the germline ends. The CDR3 spans 19 residues. Per germline, CDR1 SGHAT and CDR2 FQNNGV.